The rows below give T cell receptor beta chains drawn from one sample of a study of T cells in Graves' hyperthyroidism and ophthalmopathy. Each CDR3 protein is one row after TCRdb ran MiXCR on the multiplex PCR reads. The data hold hundreds of thousands of distinct CDR3 sequences, with about a fifth observed a single time. The sample taken for sequencing was blood. These receptors all stem from a young man with Graves' ophthalmopathy. CDR3s include the opening cysteine and the closing phenylalanine or tryptophan. A D gene is named only where the DNA matches it firmly. Size is omitted from some rows. Given values are once, few, many or a class for expanded clones.

j_gene: TRBJ2-3; d_gene: -; abundance: -; len: 15; v_gene: TRBV5-4; CDR3nt: TGTGCCAGCAGCTTGGCCAAGGAGATGACCGATACGCAGTATTTT; CDR3aa: CASSLAKEMTDTQYF
j_gene: TRBJ1-2; d_gene: -; abundance: few; len: 14; v_gene: TRBV2; CDR3nt: TGTGCCAGCAGAGACGGCTTCGCCAACTATGGCTACACCTTC; CDR3aa: CASRDGFANYGYTF
j_gene: TRBJ2-1; d_gene: TRBD2; abundance: many; len: 13; v_gene: TRBV7-2; CDR3nt: TGTGCCAGCAGCTTAGCGGGGGGGGATGAGCAGTTCTTC; CDR3aa: CASSLAGGDEQFF
j_gene: TRBJ2-1; d_gene: TRBD2; abundance: -; len: 18; v_gene: TRBV3-1; CDR3nt: TGTGCCAGCAGCCGAGATGGGCTGGGACTAGCGGATCACAATGAGCAGTTCTTC; CDR3aa: CASSRDGLGLADHNEQFF
j_gene: TRBJ1-1; d_gene: -; abundance: -; len: 13; v_gene: TRBV28; CDR3nt: TGTGCCAGCACCAGGGGACGGAACACTGAAGCTTTCTTT; CDR3aa: CASTRGRNTEAFF
j_gene: TRBJ2-4; d_gene: -; abundance: few; len: 15; v_gene: TRBV7-2; CDR3nt: TGTGCCAGCAGCCTTATAGGGGGAGCCAAAAACATTCAGTACTTC; CDR3aa: CASSLIGGAKNIQYF
j_gene: TRBJ2-3; d_gene: TRBD2; abundance: many; len: 17; v_gene: TRBV5-1; CDR3nt: TGCGCCAGCAGCTTGGCGACTAGCGGAGGGAGCACAGATACGCAGTATTTT; CDR3aa: CASSLATSGGSTDTQYF
j_gene: TRBJ1-3; d_gene: -; abundance: -; len: 15; v_gene: TRBV9; CDR3nt: TGTGCCAGCAGCGTAGGACGGATCTCTGGAAACACCATATATTTT; CDR3aa: CASSVGRISGNTIYF
j_gene: TRBJ1-1; d_gene: TRBD1; abundance: many; len: 15; v_gene: TRBV6-5; CDR3nt: TGTGCCAGCAGTTACTCGGCAGGGGGGACCACTGAAGCTTTCTTT; CDR3aa: CASSYSAGGTTEAFF
j_gene: TRBJ2-5; d_gene: TRBD1; abundance: -; len: 16; v_gene: TRBV11-1; CDR3nt: TGTGCCAGCAGCGACGGACAGGGGGCGATACAAGAGACCCAGTACTTC; CDR3aa: CASSDGQGAIQETQYF
j_gene: TRBJ1-1; d_gene: -; abundance: few; len: 14; v_gene: TRBV10-3; CDR3nt: TGTGCCATCAGTGATCCGGGTAGGAACACTGAAGCTTTCTTT; CDR3aa: CAISDPGRNTEAFF
j_gene: TRBJ1-3; d_gene: -; abundance: -; len: 18; v_gene: TRBV6-5; CDR3nt: TGTGCCAGCAGTTACTCGCATGGCCTGGGCCGCTCTGGAAACACCATATATTTT; CDR3aa: CASSYSHGLGRSGNTIYF
j_gene: TRBJ1-1; d_gene: -; abundance: few; len: 13; v_gene: TRBV12-3/TRBV12-4; CDR3nt: TGTGCCAGCAGTACCCAAGGAGGAGGGGAAGCTTTCTTT; CDR3aa: CASSTQGGGEAFF
j_gene: TRBJ2-7; d_gene: -; abundance: -; len: 15; v_gene: TRBV20-1; CDR3nt: TGCAGTGCTATAGGAAAGGGCTTCAGCTCCTACGAGCAGTACTTC; CDR3aa: CSAIGKGFSSYEQYF
j_gene: TRBJ1-1; d_gene: TRBD1; abundance: -; len: 17; v_gene: TRBV6-6; CDR3nt: TGTGCCAGCAGTTACTCGCGAATAACAGGGGGCGAAACTGAAGCTTTCTTT; CDR3aa: CASSYSRITGGETEAFF
j_gene: TRBJ1-3; d_gene: -; abundance: few; len: 14; v_gene: TRBV28; CDR3nt: TGTGCCAGCAGGGGAGGGGGCTCTGGAAACACCATATATTTT; CDR3aa: CASRGGGSGNTIYF
j_gene: TRBJ2-7; d_gene: -; abundance: many; len: 14; v_gene: TRBV28; CDR3nt: TGTGCCAGCCGTTTGGAGGGCCCAACCTACGAGCAGTACTTC; CDR3aa: CASRLEGPTYEQYF
j_gene: TRBJ2-2; d_gene: -; abundance: -; len: 15; v_gene: TRBV2; CDR3nt: TGTGCCAGCACTCAACGGTGGAGAACTACCGGGGAGCTGTTTTTT; CDR3aa: CASTQRWRTTGELFF
j_gene: TRBJ2-1; d_gene: -; abundance: -; len: 12; v_gene: TRBV6-2/TRBV6-3; CDR3nt: TGTGCCAGCAGTTACCGGCGGGATGAGCAGTTCTTC; CDR3aa: CASSYRRDEQFF
j_gene: TRBJ1-2; d_gene: -; abundance: -; len: 14; v_gene: TRBV7-9; CDR3nt: TGTGCCAGCAGCCGTGGCCTAGCTAGCTATGGCTACACCTTC; CDR3aa: CASSRGLASYGYTF
j_gene: TRBJ1-2; d_gene: TRBD1; abundance: few; len: 17; v_gene: TRBV27; CDR3nt: TGTGCCAGCAGTCACCTATCCGCGGGACAGGGCCTCTATGGCTACACCTTC; CDR3aa: CASSHLSAGQGLYGYTF
j_gene: TRBJ2-2; d_gene: TRBD2; abundance: -; len: 15; v_gene: TRBV6-1; CDR3nt: TGTGCCAGCAGTAGGGGGACTAGCGAGTCCGGGGAGCTGTTTTTT; CDR3aa: CASSRGTSESGELFF
j_gene: TRBJ2-7; d_gene: -; abundance: -; len: 14; v_gene: TRBV6-1; CDR3nt: TGTGCCAGCACTCCACTAGGGGGACACTACGAGCAGTACTTC; CDR3aa: CASTPLGGHYEQYF
j_gene: TRBJ2-1; d_gene: TRBD1; abundance: once; len: 14; v_gene: TRBV29-1; CDR3nt: TGCAGCGTTGAGGGCAGGACAGGGGTGAATGAGCAGTTCTTC; CDR3aa: CSVEGRTGVNEQFF
j_gene: TRBJ1-2; d_gene: TRBD1; abundance: -; len: 16; v_gene: TRBV28; CDR3nt: TGTGCCAGCAGTTTAAGGGACAGGGAAGTGAGCTATGGCTACACCTTC; CDR3aa: CASSLRDREVSYGYTF
j_gene: TRBJ2-1; d_gene: TRBD2; abundance: few; len: 15; v_gene: TRBV7-6; CDR3nt: TGTGCCAGCAGCTTCTTAGCGGGACCTTCCAATGAGCAGTTCTTC; CDR3aa: CASSFLAGPSNEQFF
j_gene: TRBJ2-1; d_gene: TRBD2; abundance: many; len: 15; v_gene: TRBV6-2/TRBV6-3; CDR3nt: TGTGCCAGCAGTTACGGACTAGCCAGGTACAATGAGCAGTTCTTC; CDR3aa: CASSYGLARYNEQFF
j_gene: TRBJ1-5; d_gene: TRBD1; abundance: few; len: 13; v_gene: TRBV7-2; CDR3nt: TGTGCCAGCAGCTTGGGACAGGGCAAGCCCCAGCATTTT; CDR3aa: CASSLGQGKPQHF
j_gene: TRBJ2-5; d_gene: TRBD2; abundance: many; len: 18; v_gene: TRBV25-1; CDR3nt: TGTGCCAGCAGTGAATCCCGGGACTATCCAAGTCGGCCAGAGACCCAGTACTTC; CDR3aa: CASSESRDYPSRPETQYF
j_gene: TRBJ2-7; d_gene: TRBD2; abundance: -; len: 13; v_gene: TRBV29-1; CDR3nt: TGCAGCGTAACTAGCGGGAGGGTATACGAGCAGTACTTC; CDR3aa: CSVTSGRVYEQYF
j_gene: TRBJ2-1; d_gene: TRBD1; abundance: -; len: 15; v_gene: TRBV7-9; CDR3nt: TGTGCCAGCAGTACAGGACAGGGGTCCTACAATGGGCAGTTCTTC; CDR3aa: CASSTGQGSYNGQFF
j_gene: TRBJ2-5; d_gene: TRBD1; abundance: -; len: 17; v_gene: TRBV18; CDR3nt: TGTGCCAGCTCCCCTCCCACAGGGGGGAATGATCAAGAGACCCAGTACTTC; CDR3aa: CASSPPTGGNDQETQYF
j_gene: TRBJ2-7; d_gene: TRBD2; abundance: few; len: 15; v_gene: TRBV27; CDR3nt: TGTGCCAGCAGTTTCGGAGCGGGAGTGTCCTACGAGCAGTACTTC; CDR3aa: CASSFGAGVSYEQYF
j_gene: TRBJ2-7; d_gene: -; abundance: -; len: 16; v_gene: TRBV6-1; CDR3nt: TGTGCCAGCAGTGAAGGGGCGGGACGGGCGAGCTACGAGCAGTACTTC; CDR3aa: CASSEGAGRASYEQYF
j_gene: TRBJ2-4; d_gene: -; abundance: -; len: 15; v_gene: TRBV5-6; CDR3nt: TGTGCCAGCAGCTTGGTGAGGGAGACGGCAAACATTCAGTACTTC; CDR3aa: CASSLVRETANIQYF
j_gene: TRBJ1-4; d_gene: -; abundance: -; len: 15; v_gene: TRBV15; CDR3nt: TGTGCCACCAGCAGAGATTCGGGATATTCCAAAAAACTGTTTTTT; CDR3aa: CATSRDSGYSKKLFF
j_gene: TRBJ2-7; d_gene: TRBD2; abundance: many; len: 14; v_gene: TRBV6-1; CDR3nt: TGTGCCAGCAGCATAACTAGCGGAGTCTACGAGCAGTACTTC; CDR3aa: CASSITSGVYEQYF
j_gene: TRBJ2-1; d_gene: -; abundance: -; len: 16; v_gene: TRBV12-3/TRBV12-4; CDR3nt: TGTGTCAGCAGTTCGCTCAGGGCCGGCCCCTACAATGAGCAGTTCTTC; CDR3aa: CVSSSLRAGPYNEQFF
j_gene: TRBJ2-5; d_gene: TRBD1; abundance: -; len: 12; v_gene: TRBV6-2/TRBV6-3; CDR3nt: TGTGCCAGCAGTCAGACAGGGGTTGGCCAGTACTTC; CDR3aa: CASSQTGVGQYF
j_gene: TRBJ1-2; d_gene: -; abundance: few; len: 14; v_gene: TRBV27; CDR3nt: TGTGCCAGCAGTTTATTCGGGTCTAACTATGGCTACACCTTC; CDR3aa: CASSLFGSNYGYTF
j_gene: TRBJ2-3; d_gene: -; abundance: -; len: 15; v_gene: TRBV29-1; CDR3nt: TGCAGCGCAGCAACAACACCCTCTAGCACAGATACGCAGTATTTT; CDR3aa: CSAATTPSSTDTQYF
j_gene: TRBJ2-7; d_gene: -; abundance: few; len: 13; v_gene: TRBV3-1; CDR3nt: TGTGCCAGCAGCCAAGAAAATTCATACGAGCAGTACTTC; CDR3aa: CASSQENSYEQYF
j_gene: TRBJ2-2; d_gene: TRBD1; abundance: few; len: 16; v_gene: TRBV7-8; CDR3nt: TGTGCCAGCAGCTTAAGTGGGACAGCGAACACCGGGGAGCTGTTTTTT; CDR3aa: CASSLSGTANTGELFF
j_gene: TRBJ1-6; d_gene: -; abundance: -; len: 14; v_gene: TRBV9; CDR3nt: TGTGCCAGCAGCGTAGGGGACCGTGGTTCACCCCTCCACTTT; CDR3aa: CASSVGDRGSPLHF
j_gene: TRBJ2-7; d_gene: -; abundance: few; len: 16; v_gene: TRBV6-5; CDR3nt: TGTGCCAGCAGTTACAGGGCGGCTAGCGTGGACTACGAGCAGTACTTC; CDR3aa: CASSYRAASVDYEQYF
j_gene: TRBJ2-7; d_gene: -; abundance: few; len: 15; v_gene: TRBV29-1; CDR3nt: TGTAGCGTTGTTTTAAGAGCAGCCAGCTCCTACGAGCAGTACTTC; CDR3aa: CSVVLRAASSYEQYF
j_gene: TRBJ2-1; d_gene: TRBD2; abundance: -; len: 15; v_gene: TRBV3-1; CDR3nt: TGTGCCAGCAGGTTAGCGGGAGGTCTGGGGCATGAGCAGTTCTTC; CDR3aa: CASRLAGGLGHEQFF
j_gene: TRBJ1-1; d_gene: -; abundance: -; len: 13; v_gene: TRBV6-6; CDR3nt: TGTGCCAGCAGTTACTCGAGGCAGACTGAAGCTTTCTTT; CDR3aa: CASSYSRQTEAFF
j_gene: TRBJ2-1; d_gene: -; abundance: -; len: 16; v_gene: TRBV15; CDR3nt: TGTGCCACCAGCAGGCTTAACAGGGAGTCCTACAATGAGCAGTTCTTC; CDR3aa: CATSRLNRESYNEQFF
j_gene: TRBJ1-2; d_gene: TRBD1; abundance: many; len: 12; v_gene: TRBV28; CDR3nt: TGTGCCAGCATTACAGGGGGCGGTGGCTACACCTTC; CDR3aa: CASITGGGGYTF
j_gene: TRBJ2-1; d_gene: -; abundance: many; len: 15; v_gene: TRBV5-6; CDR3nt: TGTGCCAGCAGCTTTCCGGGACAACAATCCAATGAGCAGTTCTTC; CDR3aa: CASSFPGQQSNEQFF
j_gene: TRBJ2-7; d_gene: TRBD1; abundance: -; len: 13; v_gene: TRBV15; CDR3nt: TGTGCCACCAGCAGGGACAGGGTAAGCGAGCAGTACTTC; CDR3aa: CATSRDRVSEQYF
j_gene: TRBJ2-7; d_gene: TRBD1; abundance: -; len: 15; v_gene: TRBV28; CDR3nt: TGTGCCAGCAGACGAGACCGGGACAGGGTCTACGAGCAGTACTTC; CDR3aa: CASRRDRDRVYEQYF
j_gene: TRBJ2-7; d_gene: -; abundance: -; len: 14; v_gene: TRBV9; CDR3nt: TGTGCCAGCAGCGCCTGGATCACCCCCTTCGAGCAGTACTTC; CDR3aa: CASSAWITPFEQYF
j_gene: TRBJ2-2; d_gene: -; abundance: -; len: 14; v_gene: TRBV13; CDR3nt: TGTGCCAGCAGCTTAAGTATTTACACCGGGGAGCTGTTTTTT; CDR3aa: CASSLSIYTGELFF